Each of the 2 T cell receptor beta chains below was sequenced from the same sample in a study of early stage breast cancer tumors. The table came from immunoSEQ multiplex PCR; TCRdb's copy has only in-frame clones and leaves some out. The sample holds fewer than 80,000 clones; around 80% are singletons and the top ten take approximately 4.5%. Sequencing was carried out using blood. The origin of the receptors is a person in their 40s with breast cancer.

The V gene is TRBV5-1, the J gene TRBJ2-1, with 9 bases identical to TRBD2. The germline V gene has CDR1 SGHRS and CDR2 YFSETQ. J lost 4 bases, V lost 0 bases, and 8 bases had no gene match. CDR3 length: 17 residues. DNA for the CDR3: TGCGCCAGCAGCTTGGTAGCGGGAGCGACGGGATACAATGAGCAGTTCTTC. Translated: CASSLVAGATGYNEQFF.

The CDR3 DNA is TGCAGCGTTGAGATGGACAGGGCGGGTAACTATGGCTACACCTTC. Its translation is CSVEMDRAGNYGYTF. The chain carries TRBV29-1 and TRBJ1-2; 8 positions match TRBD1. V lost 3 bases and J lost 1; bases outside the gene matches: 7. From germline, CDR1 is SQVTM and CDR2 ANQGSEA. The CDR3 extends over 15 amino acids.